The 19 T cell receptor beta chains below were found in one sample sequenced in a study of shared clonotypes between healthy human individuals. Produced via immunoSEQ multiplex PCR; TCRdb's table is partial and in-frame only. Found here are more than 2 million clones, 80% to 95% of them singletons; the top ten hold about 1.7%. Naive CD8 cells lacked CD45RO and underwent positive selection for CCR7, leaving out terminally differentiated effector memory CD45RA+ cells. The sample consisted of naive CD8+ T cells from PBMCs. These receptor sequences come from a man aged 18 to 29 in good health. Some clones in this sample may be carry-over from other donors' samples.

V usage is TRBV29-1 and J usage is TRBJ2-3, with a possible D match to TRBD1 (6 bases). The ends were cut back, 1 base at V and 2 bases at J, with 10 bases in the middle. The CDR3 has 14 residues. CDR1 and CDR2 (germline): SQVTM, ANQGSEA. CDR3 DNA sequence: TGCAGCGTTGAAGGGACAGATCTCACAGATACGCAGTATTTT. Protein: CSVEGTDLTDTQYF.

This clone was seen more than once but under ten times. A junction end diverges from the germline sequence, so it may reflect a read error. The rearrangement joins TRBV7-9 to TRBJ1-5; possible D gene TRBD1, 5 bases. The CDR3 extends over 15 amino acids. Germline values: CDR1 SEHNR, CDR2 FQNEAQ (reference sequence). CDR3 in DNA: TGTGCCAGCAGCATAGCAGGGATCCCTAATCAGCCCCAGCATTTT. Residues: CASSIAGIPNQPQHF.

A note on this clone: Other DNA sequences of this sample code for an identical CDR3. The CDR3 DNA is TGTGCCAGCAGCGTAGATCGGAGCACTGAAGCTTTCTTT. Amino acids: CASSVDRSTEAFF. This rearrangement joins TRBV9 to TRBJ1-1; D is unclear. The V and J ends lost 0 bases and 4 bases respectively, with 7 bases between them. The CDR3 is 13 residues long. Germline loops: CDR1 SGDLS, CDR2 YYNGEE.

The chain has TRBV7-9 and TRBJ2-3; 7 bases fit TRBD1. The CDR3 is 15 amino acids. J was trimmed by 3 bases and V by 5 bases; bases with no gene match: 8. Germline V CDR1 and CDR2: SEHNR, FQNEAQ (reference sequence). CDR3 bases: TGTGCCAGCAGCCGTCCAGGGGACAGAACAGATACGCAGTATTTT. Encoded protein: CASSRPGDRTDTQYF. The whole variable domain, remainder taken from reference TRBV7-9 and TRBJ2-3, is DTGVSQNPRHKITKRGQNVTFRCDPISEHNRLYWYRQTLGQGPEFLTYFQNEAQLEKSRLLSDRFSAERPKGSFSTLEIQRTEQGDSAMYLCASSRPGDRTDTQYFGPGTRLTVL.

This sequence joins TRBV7-9 and TRBJ2-1, with D perhaps TRBD2 (6 bases). The germline CDR1 and CDR2 sequences are SEHNR and FQNEAQ (reference sequence). The CDR3 has 16 amino acids. V gave up 6 bases and J gave up 12 bases, with 27 bases separating them. For the CDR3, the DNA is TGTGCCAGCAGTTCTAACCGGGACTCCCTCCTAAGGTGGCAGTTCTTC. This codes for CASSSNRDSLLRWQFF.

This clone came up once. The gene calls are TRBV7-9 and TRBJ2-7; TRBD2 might be the D (6 bases). This CDR3 is built from 13 residues. Germline V gene sequence: CDR1 SEHNR, CDR2 FQNEAQ (reference sequence). V was shortened by 9 bases and J by 0 bases, with 12 bases between the two germline ends. As DNA, the CDR3 is TGTGCCAGTAGCGGCATTCCCTCCTACGAGCAGTACTTC. It yields the protein CASSGIPSYEQYF. Together with reference TRBV7-9 and TRBJ2-7, the CDR3 gives the full variable domain: DTGVSQNPRHKITKRGQNVTFRCDPISEHNRLYWYRQTLGQGPEFLTYFQNEAQLEKSRLLSDRFSAERPKGSFSTLEIQRTEQGDSAMYLCASSGIPSYEQYFGPGTRLTVT.

This sequence joins TRBV30 and TRBJ1-3; D unresolved. The CDR3 extends over 17 amino acids. Trimming removed 0 bases at V and 0 bases at J, with 15 bases between. Germline V gene lookup returns CDR1 GTSNPN and CDR2 SVGIG (reference sequence). DNA of the CDR3: TGTGCCTGGAGTGTAGGGAAAGGGTTTAGCTCTGGAAACACCATATATTTT. Protein: CAWSVGKGFSSGNTIYF.

The rearrangement links TRBV5-6 to TRBJ2-1; the D is unclear. Trimming took 2 bases from V and 7 from J, leaving 7 bases between them. CDR1 is SGHDT, CDR2 YYEEEE, per germline. This CDR3 has 12 amino acids. CDR3 loop: CASSFPGNEQFF. CDR3 nucleotides: TGTGCCAGCAGCTTCCCCGGTAATGAGCAGTTCTTC.

The rearrangement uses TRBV10-3 and TRBJ2-7; D remains ambiguous. Trimming left V 3 bases short and J 5 bases short, with 11 bases between. The length of the CDR3 is 13 residues. Germline CDR1 is ENHRY and CDR2 is SYGVKD. Here the CDR3 DNA reads TGTGCCATCAGTGATCTCGGAGTCCACGAGCAGTACTTC. Its translation is CAISDLGVHEQYF.

This sequence joins TRBV7-8 and TRBJ2-3; 8 bases align to TRBD2. Germline V gene data show CDR1 as SGHVS and CDR2 as FQNEAQ. This CDR3 spans 15 amino acids. V dropped 5 bases and J dropped 3; count of bases not matched to a gene: 7. As DNA, the CDR3 is TGTGCCAGCAGCCCATCTAGCGGGCCTACAGATACGCAGTATTTT. Translated: CASSPSSGPTDTQYF.

V usage is TRBV19 and J usage is TRBJ2-3, with 9 positions matching TRBD2. Losses at the gene ends were 3 bases for V and 0 bases for J; bases not matched to a gene: 10. The CDR3 runs 18 residues. The germline V gene has CDR1 LNHDA and CDR2 SQIVND (reference sequence). This chain's CDR3 is CASSIGLAGLSSTDTQYF. The CDR3 nucleotides are TGTGCCAGTAGTATTGGGCTAGCGGGACTATCTAGCACAGATACGCAGTATTTT. Using reference TRBV19 and TRBJ2-3 for the parts outside the CDR3, the full variable domain is DGGITQSPKYLFRKEGQNVTLSCEQNLNHDAMYWYRQDPGQGLRLIYYSQIVNDFQKGDIAEGYSVSREKKESFPLTVTSAQKNPTAFYLCASSIGLAGLSSTDTQYFGPGTRLTVL.

This chain joins TRBV9 and TRBJ1-2; D remains unclear. Germline V CDR1 and CDR2: SGDLS, YYNGEE. The CDR3 runs 13 residues. Trimming took off 0 bases at V and 4 bases at J, with 7 bases between the two ends. The chain's CDR3 is CASSVVRGYGYTF. In DNA, the CDR3 is TGTGCCAGCAGCGTAGTACGGGGCTATGGCTACACCTTC.

This chain joins TRBV5-6 and TRBJ2-1; D unresolved. CDR3 length equals 13 residues. The V gene lost 0 bases and the J gene lost 10 bases, with 11 bases spanning the gap. Germline V CDR1 and CDR2: SGHDT, YYEEEE. The CDR3 DNA is TGTGCCAGCAGCTTGGCAGGTGCGGAGGAGCAGTTCTTC. Amino acid sequence: CASSLAGAEEQFF.

DNA for the CDR3: TGTGCCAGCAGCTTAGCCGGGAGACAGGGCTGGGTCTATGGCTACACCTTC. Protein: CASSLAGRQGWVYGYTF. J is TRBJ1-2 and V is TRBV7-2; TRBD1 matches at 7 bases. Per germline, CDR1 SGHTA and CDR2 FQGNSA. Germline trimming cut 0 bases from V and 4 bases from J; bases unmatched to any gene: 11. The CDR3 loop spans 17 amino acids.

The chain links TRBV9 to TRBJ2-7; the D is unclear. Trimming removed 0 bases at V and 2 bases at J, with 9 bases between. CDR1 and CDR2 (germline): SGDLS, YYNGEE. The CDR3 is 14 residues long. The CDR3 coding sequence is TGTGCCAGCAGCGTAGAAGTCTACCCCTACGAGCAGTACTTC. Translation gives CASSVEVYPYEQYF.

This chain uses TRBV7-2 with TRBJ1-3; maybe TRBD1 (6 bases). Trimming took off 5 bases at V and 0 bases at J, with 11 bases between the two ends. CDR1 is SGHTA, CDR2 FQGNSA, per germline. The CDR3 extends over 15 amino acids. The CDR3 DNA sequence: TGTGCCAGCAGCGGGCGGGGGGCCTCTGGAAACACCATATATTTT. This translates into CASSGRGASGNTIYF.

The V gene is TRBV4-1, the J gene TRBJ1-3; D call uncertain. The CDR3 spans 15 residues. Germline V lookup: CDR1 MGHRA, CDR2 YSYEKL. V was shortened by 4 bases and J by 2 bases, with 12 bases between the two germline ends. CDR3 sequence reads: CASSLSYPTGNTIYF. CDR3 coding DNA: TGCGCCAGCAGCCTAAGTTATCCGACTGGAAACACCATATATTTT.

V is TRBV9 and J is TRBJ2-5; the D is unclear. The CDR3 consists of 14 residues. Trimming cost V 1 base and J 5 bases, with 12 bases left between them. CDR1 and CDR2 (germline): SGDLS, YYNGEE. This chain's CDR3 is CASSVKGWKETQYF. CDR3 bases: TGTGCCAGCAGCGTAAAAGGGTGGAAGGAGACCCAGTACTTC. The full variable domain, its missing parts supplied by reference TRBV9 and TRBJ2-5, is DSGVTQTPKHLITATGQRVTLRCSPRSGDLSVYWYQQSLDQGLQFLIQYYNGEERAKGNILERFSAQQFPDLHSELNLSSLELGDSALYFCASSVKGWKETQYFGPGTRLLVL.

The chain recombines TRBV7-6 with TRBJ2-1; weak D call: TRBD2 (5 bases). V was shortened by 3 bases and J by 2 bases, with 17 bases between the two germline ends. CDR3 length: 17 residues. Per the germline V gene, CDR1 is SGHVS and CDR2 is FNYEAQ. The CDR3 reads CASSFLRTGIPYNEQFF. DNA of the CDR3: TGTGCCAGCAGCTTCCTCCGGACCGGGATTCCCTACAATGAGCAGTTCTTC.